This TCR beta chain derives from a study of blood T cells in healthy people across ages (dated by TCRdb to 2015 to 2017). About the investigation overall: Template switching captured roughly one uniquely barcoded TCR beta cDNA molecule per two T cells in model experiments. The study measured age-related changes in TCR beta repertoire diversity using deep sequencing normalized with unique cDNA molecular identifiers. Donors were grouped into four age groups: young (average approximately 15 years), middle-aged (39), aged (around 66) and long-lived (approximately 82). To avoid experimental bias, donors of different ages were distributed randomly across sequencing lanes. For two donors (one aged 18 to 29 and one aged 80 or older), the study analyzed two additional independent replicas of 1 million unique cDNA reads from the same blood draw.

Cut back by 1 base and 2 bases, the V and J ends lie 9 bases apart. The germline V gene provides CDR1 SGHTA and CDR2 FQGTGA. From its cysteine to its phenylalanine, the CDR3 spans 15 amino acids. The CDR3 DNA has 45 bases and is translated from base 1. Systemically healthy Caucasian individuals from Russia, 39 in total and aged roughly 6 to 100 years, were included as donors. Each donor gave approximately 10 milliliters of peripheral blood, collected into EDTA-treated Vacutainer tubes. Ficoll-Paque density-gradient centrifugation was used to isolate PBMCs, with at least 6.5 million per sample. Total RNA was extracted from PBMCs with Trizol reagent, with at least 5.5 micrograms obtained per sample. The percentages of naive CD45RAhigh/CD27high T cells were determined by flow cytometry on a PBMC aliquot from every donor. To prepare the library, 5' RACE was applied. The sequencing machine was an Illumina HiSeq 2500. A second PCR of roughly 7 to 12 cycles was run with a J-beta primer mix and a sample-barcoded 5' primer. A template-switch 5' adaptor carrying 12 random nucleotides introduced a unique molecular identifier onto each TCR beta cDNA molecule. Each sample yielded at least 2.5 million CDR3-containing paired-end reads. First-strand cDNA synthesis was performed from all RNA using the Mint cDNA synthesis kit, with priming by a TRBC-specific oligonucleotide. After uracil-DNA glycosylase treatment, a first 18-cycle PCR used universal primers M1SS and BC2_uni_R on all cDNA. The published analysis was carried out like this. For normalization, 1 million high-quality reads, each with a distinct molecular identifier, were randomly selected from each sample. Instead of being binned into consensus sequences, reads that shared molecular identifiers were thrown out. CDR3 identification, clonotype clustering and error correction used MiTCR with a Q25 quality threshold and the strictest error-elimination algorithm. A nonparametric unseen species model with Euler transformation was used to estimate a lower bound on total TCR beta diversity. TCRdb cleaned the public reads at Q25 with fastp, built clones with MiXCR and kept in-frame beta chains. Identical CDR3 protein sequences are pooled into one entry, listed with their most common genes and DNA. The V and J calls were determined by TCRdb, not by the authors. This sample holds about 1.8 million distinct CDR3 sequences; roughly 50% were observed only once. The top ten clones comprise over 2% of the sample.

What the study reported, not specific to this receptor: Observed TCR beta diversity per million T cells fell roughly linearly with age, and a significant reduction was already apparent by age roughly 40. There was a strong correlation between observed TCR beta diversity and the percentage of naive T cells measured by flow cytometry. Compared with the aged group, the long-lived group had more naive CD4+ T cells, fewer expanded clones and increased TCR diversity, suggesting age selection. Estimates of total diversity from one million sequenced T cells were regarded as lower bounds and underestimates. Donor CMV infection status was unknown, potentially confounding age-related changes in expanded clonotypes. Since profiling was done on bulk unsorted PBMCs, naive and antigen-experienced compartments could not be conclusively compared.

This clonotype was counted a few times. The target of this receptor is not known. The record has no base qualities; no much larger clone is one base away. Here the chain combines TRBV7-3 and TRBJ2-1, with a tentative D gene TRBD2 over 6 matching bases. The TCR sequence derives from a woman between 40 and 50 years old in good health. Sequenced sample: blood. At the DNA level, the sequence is TGTGCCAGCAGCTTAATGGGGGGTACCTACAATGAGCAGTTCTTC. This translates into CASSLMGGTYNEQFF.